The 7 T cell receptor beta chains listed next were all sequenced from one sample in a study of blood T cell repertoires in COVID-19. The protocol was immunoSEQ multiplex PCR, while the TCRdb copy is restricted to in-frame clones and leaves out a portion. The table lists 140,000 to 150,000 clones, 88% of them singletons. Sample: peripheral blood. These receptors were collected from a human donor in a cohort sampled during active COVID-19.

The chain carries TRBV4-3 and TRBJ2-3; 7 bases are a match to TRBD1. V was clipped by 0 bases and J by 5 bases; unmatched bases: 8. This CDR3 has 16 residues. The germline V gene has CDR1 LGHNA and CDR2 YSLEER. CDR3 residues: CASSQDTSRTGDTQYF. DNA of the CDR3: TGCGCCAGCAGCCAAGACACCTCACGGACAGGAGATACGCAGTATTTT.

This clone was counted a few times. V is TRBV6-1 and J is TRBJ1-2; 7 bases agree with TRBD1. The junction had 11 bases not matched to a gene; V was cut back by 3 bases and J by 4 bases. The CDR3 is 16 residues long. CDR1 and CDR2 (germline): MNHNS, SASEGT. The CDR3 loop is CASSDQGEVKIYGYTF. The DNA of the CDR3 is TGTGCCAGCAGTGACCAGGGGGAGGTCAAGATCTATGGCTACACCTTC.

CDR3 bases: TGTGCCAGCAGCTTAACTACAGTGTCGGATACGCAGTATTTT. Translated, it gives CASSLTTVSDTQYF. The V gene is TRBV7-3, the J gene TRBJ2-3; D gene ambiguous. The CDR3 has 14 residues. The germline V gene has CDR1 SGHTA and CDR2 FQGTGA. V dropped 0 bases and J dropped 6 bases, with 10 bases sitting between them.

The gene calls are TRBV28 and TRBJ1-2, with unresolved D. The V gene lost 3 bases and the J gene lost 6 bases, with 8 bases spanning the gap. CDR1 is MDHEN, CDR2 SYDVKM, per germline. The CDR3 has 12 amino acids. CDR3: CASSFRRNGYTF. As DNA, the CDR3 is TGTGCCAGCAGTTTTAGGAGGAATGGCTACACCTTC.

This rearrangement joins TRBV18 to TRBJ2-1; 8 bases map to TRBD1. Germline V gives CDR1 KGHSH, CDR2 LQKENI. V was clipped by 6 bases and J by 9 bases; unmatched bases: 7. CDR3 length: 13 residues. This chain's CDR3 is CASSPTGDTEQFF. In DNA form, the CDR3 reads TGTGCCAGCTCTCCGACAGGGGACACTGAGCAGTTCTTC.

V is TRBV23-1 and J is TRBJ2-3; perhaps TRBD1 as D (5 bases). TRBV23-1 is an open reading frame, and its role is uncertain. The V end lost 3 bases, the J end lost 2 bases, and 12 bases lay between the germline ends. The CDR3 runs 15 residues. Written as DNA, the CDR3 is TGCGCCAGCAGTCAGCCTCAGGGCCACACAGATACGCAGTATTTT. Its protein product is CASSQPQGHTDTQYF.

This chain links TRBV6-5 with TRBJ2-2; D gene uncertain. V gave up 8 bases and J gave up 0 bases, with 7 bases separating them. CDR3 length equals 13 residues. Germline assignment: CDR1 MNHEY and CDR2 SVGAGI. CDR3 bases: TGTGCCAGCTTTGCGTCGAACACCGGGGAGCTGTTTTTT. Translating it yields CASFASNTGELFF.